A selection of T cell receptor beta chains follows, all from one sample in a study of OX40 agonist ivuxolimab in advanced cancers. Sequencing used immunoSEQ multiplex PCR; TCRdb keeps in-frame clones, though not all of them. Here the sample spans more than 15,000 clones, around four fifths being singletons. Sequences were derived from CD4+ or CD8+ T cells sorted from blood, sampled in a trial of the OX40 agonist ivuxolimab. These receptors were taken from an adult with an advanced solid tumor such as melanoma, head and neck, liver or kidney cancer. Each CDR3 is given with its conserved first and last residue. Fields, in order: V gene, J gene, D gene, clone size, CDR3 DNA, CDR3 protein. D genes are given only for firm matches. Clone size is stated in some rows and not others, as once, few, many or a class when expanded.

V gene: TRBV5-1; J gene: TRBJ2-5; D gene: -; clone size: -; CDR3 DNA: TGCGCCAGCAGCCCACAGGAAGAGACCCAGTACTTC; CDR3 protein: CASSPQEETQYF
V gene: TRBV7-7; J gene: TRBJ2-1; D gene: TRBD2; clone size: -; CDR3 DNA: TGTGCCAGCAGCTTAAGCGGGAGTAGCTACAATGAGCAGTTCTTC; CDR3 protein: CASSLSGSSYNEQFF
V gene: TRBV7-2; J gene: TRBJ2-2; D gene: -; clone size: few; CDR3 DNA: TGTGCCAGCAGCTTAGCACTGACAGGGAACACCGGGGAGCTGTTTTTT; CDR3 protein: CASSLALTGNTGELFF
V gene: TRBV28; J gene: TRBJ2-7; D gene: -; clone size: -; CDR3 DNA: TGTGCCAGCGGCGGGCGGTCCTACGAGCAGTACTTC; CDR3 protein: CASGGRSYEQYF
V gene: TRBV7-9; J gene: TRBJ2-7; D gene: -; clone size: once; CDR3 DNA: TGTGCCAGCAGCTTACCCGGACTTATGACCGAGCAGTACTTC; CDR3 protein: CASSLPGLMTEQYF
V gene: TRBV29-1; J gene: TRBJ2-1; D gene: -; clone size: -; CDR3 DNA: TGCAGCGTTAGCAGGACAGTATTAAGCTCCTACAATGAGCAGTTCTTC; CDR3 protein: CSVSRTVLSSYNEQFF
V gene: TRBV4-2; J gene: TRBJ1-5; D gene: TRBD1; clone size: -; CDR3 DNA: TGTGCCAGCAGCCAAGATGGACAGGGGCGTCAGCCCCAGCATTTT; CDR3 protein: CASSQDGQGRQPQHF
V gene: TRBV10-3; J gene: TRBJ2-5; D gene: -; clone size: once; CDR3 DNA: TGTGCCATCAGCCTGGCGGCCAGCCAAGAGACCCAGTACTTC; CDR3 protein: CAISLAASQETQYF
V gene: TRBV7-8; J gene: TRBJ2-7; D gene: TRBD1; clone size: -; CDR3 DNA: TGTGCCAGCAGCTCATCGGCGAGGGGGCCTATACCGTACTTC; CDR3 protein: CASSSSARGPIPYF
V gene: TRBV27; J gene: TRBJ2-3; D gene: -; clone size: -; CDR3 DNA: TGTGCCAGCAGTTTATCTAGGCCCTGGACAGATACGCAGTATTTT; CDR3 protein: CASSLSRPWTDTQYF
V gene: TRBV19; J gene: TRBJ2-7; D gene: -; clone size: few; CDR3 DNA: TGTGCCAGTAGTAAGGGCAGCTTCTACGAGCAGTACTTC; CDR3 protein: CASSKGSFYEQYF
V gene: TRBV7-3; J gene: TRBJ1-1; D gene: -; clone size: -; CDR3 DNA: TGTGCCAGCAGCTTACACCAGAACACTGAAGCTTTCTTT; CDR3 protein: CASSLHQNTEAFF
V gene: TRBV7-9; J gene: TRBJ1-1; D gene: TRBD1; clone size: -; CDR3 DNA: TGTGCCAGCAGCTTAGCGGTCAGAGGAGGGGGCGGCGGCACTGAAGCTTTCTTT; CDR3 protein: CASSLAVRGGGGGTEAFF
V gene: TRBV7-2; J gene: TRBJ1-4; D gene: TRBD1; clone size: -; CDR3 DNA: TGTGCCAGCAGTTCGGACAGGGGATATGAAAAACTGTTTTTT; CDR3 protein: CASSSDRGYEKLFF
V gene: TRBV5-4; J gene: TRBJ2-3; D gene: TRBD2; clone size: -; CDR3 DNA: TGTGCCAGCAGCTTGGGACTAGCGGGGTACACAGATACGCAGTATTTT; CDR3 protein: CASSLGLAGYTDTQYF
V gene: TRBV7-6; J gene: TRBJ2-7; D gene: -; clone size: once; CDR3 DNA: TGTGCCAGCAGCTTAGGAGGGGGGGCTCTAGACGAGCAGTACTTC; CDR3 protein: CASSLGGGALDEQYF
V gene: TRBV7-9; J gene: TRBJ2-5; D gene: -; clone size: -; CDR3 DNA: TGTGCCAGCAGCTTACCCCAAGAGACCCAGTACTTC; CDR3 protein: CASSLPQETQYF
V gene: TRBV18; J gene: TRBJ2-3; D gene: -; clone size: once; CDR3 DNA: TGTGCCAGCGCTCCACTCTTACTTCCTAGCACAGATACGCAGTATTTT; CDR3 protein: CASAPLLLPSTDTQYF
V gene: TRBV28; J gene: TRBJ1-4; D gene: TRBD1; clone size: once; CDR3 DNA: TGTGCCAGCAGGCCCCAGAGGGGGCGATTGCCAACTAATGAAAAACTGTTTTTT; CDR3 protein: CASRPQRGRLPTNEKLFF
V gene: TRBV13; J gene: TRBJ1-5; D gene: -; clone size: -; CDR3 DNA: TGTGCCAGCAGCTACGGGGGGAGCAATCAGCCCCAGCATTTT; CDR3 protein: CASSYGGSNQPQHF
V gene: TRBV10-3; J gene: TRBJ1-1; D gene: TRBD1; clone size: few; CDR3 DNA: TGTGCCATCAGTCAACAGGGGATATTCGCTGAAGCTTTCTTT; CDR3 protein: CAISQQGIFAEAFF
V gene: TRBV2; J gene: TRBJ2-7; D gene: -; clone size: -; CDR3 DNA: TGTGCCAGCAGTGAAGAAGGGAGTAGCTCCTACGAGCAGTACTTC; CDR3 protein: CASSEEGSSSYEQYF
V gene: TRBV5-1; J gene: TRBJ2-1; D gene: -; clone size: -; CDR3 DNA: TGCGCCAGCAGCTCCATCCTGAAGAGCGGGTATTACAATGAGCAGTTCTTC; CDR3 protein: CASSSILKSGYYNEQFF
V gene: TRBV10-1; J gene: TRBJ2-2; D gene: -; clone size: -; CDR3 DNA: TGCGCCAGCAGCTTAAGGTCCGGGGAGCTGTTTTTT; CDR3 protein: CASSLRSGELFF
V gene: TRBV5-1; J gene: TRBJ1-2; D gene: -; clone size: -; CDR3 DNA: TGCGCCAGCAGCTCGGCCCTAGGGGCGCGAGACGGCGGCGCCTTC; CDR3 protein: CASSSALGARDGGAF
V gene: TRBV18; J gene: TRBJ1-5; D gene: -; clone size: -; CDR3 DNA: TGTGCCAGCTCACAACAGGGCTATAGCAATCAGCCCCAGCATTTT; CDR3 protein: CASSQQGYSNQPQHF
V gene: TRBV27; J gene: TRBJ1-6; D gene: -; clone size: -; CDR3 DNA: TGTGCCAGCAGTTTATCGAGGGGGGGTTCCTATAATTCACCCCTCCACTTT; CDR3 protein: CASSLSRGGSYNSPLHF
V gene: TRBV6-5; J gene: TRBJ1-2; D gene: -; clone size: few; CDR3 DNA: TGTGCCAGCAGTTTCAGGCGCTACTATGGCTACACCTTC; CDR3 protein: CASSFRRYYGYTF
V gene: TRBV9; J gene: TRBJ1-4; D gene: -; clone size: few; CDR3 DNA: TGTGCCAGCAGCGGGGGACGGCGTAATGAAAAACTGTTTTTT; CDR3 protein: CASSGGRRNEKLFF
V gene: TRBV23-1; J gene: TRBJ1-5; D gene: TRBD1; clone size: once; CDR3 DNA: TGCGCCAGCAGTCAACCCGGACAGGTCCAGGGTCATAGCAATCAGCCCCAGCATTTT; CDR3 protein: CASSQPGQVQGHSNQPQHF
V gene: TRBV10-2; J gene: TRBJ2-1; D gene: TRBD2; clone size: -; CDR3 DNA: TGCGCCAGCAGTGATGAGCGGGAGACGAGTAATGAGCAGTTCTTC; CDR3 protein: CASSDERETSNEQFF
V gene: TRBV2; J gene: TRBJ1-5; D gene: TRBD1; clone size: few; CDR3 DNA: TGTGCCAGCAACTTAGACAGGGAAGATTTTGATCAGCCCCAGCATTTT; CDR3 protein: CASNLDREDFDQPQHF
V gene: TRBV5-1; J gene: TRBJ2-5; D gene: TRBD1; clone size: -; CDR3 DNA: TGCGCCAGCAGCTTAAATACAGGGGGACAAGAGACCCAGTACTTC; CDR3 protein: CASSLNTGGQETQYF
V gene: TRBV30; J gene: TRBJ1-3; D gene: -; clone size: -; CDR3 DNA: TGTGCTATGGCGGGTCGGAGCGGAAACACCATATATTTT; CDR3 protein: CAMAGRSGNTIYF
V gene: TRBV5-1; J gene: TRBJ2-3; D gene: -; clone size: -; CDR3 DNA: TGCGCCAGCAGCTTGGGACGGGCGTCGGGCACAGATACGCAGTATTTT; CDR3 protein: CASSLGRASGTDTQYF
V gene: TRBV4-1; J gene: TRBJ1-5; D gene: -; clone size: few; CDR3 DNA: TGCGCCAGCAGCCAAGACAGGGAGGATCAGCCCCAGCATTTT; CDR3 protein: CASSQDREDQPQHF
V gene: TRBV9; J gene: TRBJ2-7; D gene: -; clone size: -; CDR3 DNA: TGTGCCAGCAGCGTAGGAGAAGGGACGGCGTACGAGCAGTACTTC; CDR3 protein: CASSVGEGTAYEQYF
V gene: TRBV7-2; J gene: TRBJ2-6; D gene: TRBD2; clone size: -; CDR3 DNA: TGTGCCAGCAAAACTAGCGGGGCCTCTGGGGCCAACGTCCTGACTTTC; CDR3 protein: CASKTSGASGANVLTF
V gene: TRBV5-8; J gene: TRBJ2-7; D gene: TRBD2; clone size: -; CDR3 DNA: TGTGCCAGCAGCCGAACTAGCGGCCCCACCTACGAGCAGTACTTC; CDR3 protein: CASSRTSGPTYEQYF
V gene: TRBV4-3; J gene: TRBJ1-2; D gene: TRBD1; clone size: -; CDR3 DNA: TGCGCCAGCAGCCAAGAAGACAGGGAGTATGGCTACACCTTC; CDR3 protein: CASSQEDREYGYTF
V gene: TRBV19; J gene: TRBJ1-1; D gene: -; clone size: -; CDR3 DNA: TGTGCCAGTATGCCGGCCGGGCAGGGCAACACTGAAGCTTTCTTT; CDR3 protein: CASMPAGQGNTEAFF
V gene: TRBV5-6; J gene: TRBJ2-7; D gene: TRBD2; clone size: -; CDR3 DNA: TGTGCCAGCAGCTTTGGCGGGAGGAGCTCCTACGAGCAGTACTTC; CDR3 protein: CASSFGGRSSYEQYF
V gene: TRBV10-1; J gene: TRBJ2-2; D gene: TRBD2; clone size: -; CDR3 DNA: TGCGCCAGCAGTGATCGGCTAGCGGGCACCGGGGAGCTGTTTTTT; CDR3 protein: CASSDRLAGTGELFF